This T cell receptor (beta chain) appears in the sequencing data of a study of blood T cell repertoires in COVID-19. Produced via immunoSEQ multiplex PCR; TCRdb's table is partial and in-frame only. The sample lists about 120,000 clones, around 80% occurring once. V was pared by 4 bases and J by 6 bases, with 8 bases of the junction left unmatched. Germline loops: CDR1 SEHNR, CDR2 FQNEAQ (reference sequence). The CDR3 has 15 amino acids. The clonotype originates from a man aged 55 to 70 with active or convalescent COVID-19. This chain uses TRBV7-9 with TRBJ2-1; 8 bases are shared with TRBD1. Sequenced: peripheral blood. CDR3: CASSSYRTGINEQFF. CDR3 DNA: TGTGCCAGCAGCTCCTACCGGACAGGGATCAATGAGCAGTTCTTC. Full variable domain (remainder filled in from reference TRBV7-9 and TRBJ2-1): DTGVSQNPRHKITKRGQNVTFRCDPISEHNRLYWYRQTLGQGPEFLTYFQNEAQLEKSRLLSDRFSAERPKGSFSTLEIQRTEQGDSAMYLCASSSYRTGINEQFFGPGTRLTVL.